The present T cell receptor (beta chain) was sequenced within a study of glioma-infiltrating T cells after dendritic cell vaccination. Turning to the study itself: Dendritic cell vaccination trial patients had either newly diagnosed or recurrent glioblastoma. The vaccine used monocyte-derived dendritic cells pulsed overnight with autologous tumor lysate.

Primers: 60 V beta forward and 13 J beta reverse. Profiled with immunoSEQ multiplex PCR; TCRdb holds only in-frame clones, not every one. The sample shows tens of thousands of clones, around 89% of them seen only once. The time point was: after dendritic cell vaccination, including at tumor progression/relapse. Looked up from germline, CDR1 is MGHRA and CDR2 is YSYEKL. The CDR3 is made up of 14 amino acids. V lost 3 bases to trimming and J lost 0 bases, with 8 bases between them. The sample here was blood, taken after dendritic cell vaccination. This sequence originates from a human donor with glioblastoma. This chain links TRBV4-1 with TRBJ1-2, with D possibly being TRBD1 (6 bases). As DNA, the CDR3 is TGCGCCAGCAGCCACGGACAGTCTAACTATGGCTACACCTTC. Protein product: CASSHGQSNYGYTF.